The 11 T cell receptor beta chains reported below all come from one sample, sequenced in a study of glioma-infiltrating T cells after dendritic cell vaccination. Profiling relied on immunoSEQ multiplex PCR, and the TCRdb table lists in-frame clones only, not all of them. The sample has roughly 100,000 clones, over 75% seen once. Sequenced material: blood, taken before dendritic cell vaccination. The receptors were gathered from a human donor with glioblastoma.

The V gene is TRBV2, the J gene TRBJ2-1, with 7 bases lining up with TRBD1. The CDR3 extends over 15 amino acids. After removal of 4 bases from V and 4 bases from J, the junction contained 7 bases not matched to a gene. Germline V gene sequence: CDR1 SNHLY, CDR2 FYNNEI. The CDR3 region is CASSARGQNYNEQFF. The CDR3 DNA reads as TGTGCCAGCAGTGCACGGGGACAGAATTACAATGAGCAGTTCTTC. Filled out from reference TRBV2 and TRBJ2-1, the complete variable domain reads EPEVTQTPSHQVTQMGQEVILRCVPISNHLYFYWYRQILGQKVEFLVSFYNNEISEKSEIFDDQFSVERPDGSNFTLKIRSTKLEDSAMYFCASSARGQNYNEQFFGPGTRLTVL.

V gene TRBV19 combines with J gene TRBJ2-1; D is possibly TRBD2 (5 bases). This CDR3 is 15 amino acids long. V was shortened by 1 base and J by 5 bases, with 12 bases between the two germline ends. Looked up from germline, CDR1 is LNHDA and CDR2 is SQIVND (reference sequence). CDR3 in DNA: TGTGCCAGTAGTATAGGAGGGAACATGGACAATGAGCAGTTCTTC. Encoded protein: CASSIGGNMDNEQFF.

The J gene is TRBJ2-1, the V gene TRBV7-7; the D gene is possibly TRBD2 (6 bases). V was pared by 5 bases and J by 4 bases, with 9 bases between. Looked up from germline, CDR1 is SSHAT and CDR2 is FNYEAQ (reference sequence). The CDR3 consists of 13 residues. The CDR3 DNA is TGTGCCAGCAGCCCAGGAGGGTACAATGAGCAGTTCTTC. This sequence encodes CASSPGGYNEQFF.

The chain is built from TRBV2 and TRBJ2-5; D is undetermined. The DNA matches TRBJ2-7 better at its end, which makes the J call doubtful. The germline gives CDR1 SNHLY, CDR2 FYNNEI. This CDR3 spans 11 amino acids. The CDR3 region is CASSANYEQYF. The CDR3 nucleotides are TGTGCCAGCAGCGCTAACTACGAGCAGTACTTC.

This clone was observed a few times. J is TRBJ2-1 and V is TRBV10-2; D possibly corresponds to TRBD1 (6 bases). Germline V gene lookup returns CDR1 WSHSY and CDR2 SAAADI. The V and J ends lost 7 bases and 7 bases respectively, with 17 bases between them. This CDR3 has 14 amino acids. For the CDR3, the DNA is TGCGCCAGCACCTCACTTAATCAGGGGAATGAGCAGTTCTTC. Translation gives CASTSLNQGNEQFF.

The chain employs TRBV7-7 and TRBJ2-3; unclear D gene. CDR3 length: 14 amino acids. Deletions cut 2 bases from V and 2 bases from J, with 8 bases between. Germline CDR1 reads SSHAT; CDR2 reads FNYEAQ (reference sequence). CDR3 loop: CASSLSRYTDTQYF. The CDR3 DNA follows: TGTGCCAGCAGCTTATCGCGATACACAGATACGCAGTATTTT.

The chain recombines TRBV4-2 with TRBJ1-5, with 8 nucleotides matching TRBD1. Germline V gives CDR1 LGHNA, CDR2 YNFKEQ. CDR3 length equals 17 residues. V gave up 4 bases and J gave up 4 bases; unmatched junction bases: 12. The CDR3 DNA reads as TGTGCCAGCAGCCCACTCGGGCAGGACAGGGAAAATCAGCCCCAGCATTTT. Translated: CASSPLGQDRENQPQHF.

The chain carries TRBV2 and TRBJ1-5; TRBD1 agrees at 10 bases. The CDR3 is made up of 15 amino acids. Looked up from germline, CDR1 is SNHLY and CDR2 is FYNNEI. With V trimmed by 5 bases and J by 7 bases, 8 bases remained unmatched. The CDR3 DNA sequence: TGTGCCAGCAGTCCAGGACAGGGGGGCAGACAGCCCCAGCATTTT. Protein: CASSPGQGGRQPQHF.

The chain combines TRBV9 with TRBJ1-1, with 12 bases identical to TRBD1. The CDR3 is made up of 15 amino acids. In germline, CDR1 is SGDLS, CDR2 YYNGEE. J lost 5 bases, V lost 4 bases, and 6 bases had no gene match. Here the CDR3 reads CASSPGTGGETEAFF. CDR3 sequence (DNA): TGTGCCAGCAGCCCGGGGACAGGGGGCGAAACTGAAGCTTTCTTT. Filled out from reference TRBV9 and TRBJ1-1, the complete variable domain reads DSGVTQTPKHLITATGQRVTLRCSPRSGDLSVYWYQQSLDQGLQFLIQYYNGEERAKGNILERFSAQQFPDLHSELNLSSLELGDSALYFCASSPGTGGETEAFFGQGTRLTVV.

The rearrangement joins TRBV7-2 to TRBJ2-3; 8 bases are shared with TRBD2. This CDR3 is built from 13 residues. With V trimmed by 2 bases and J by 6 bases, 1 base remained unmatched. The germline V gene encodes CDR1 SGHTA and CDR2 FQGNSA. CDR3 region: CASSLRLADTQYF. The CDR3 region has the DNA TGTGCCAGCAGCTTACGACTAGCGGATACGCAGTATTTT.

This clone was counted between two and nine times. The chain's CDR3 is CASSFARTDTQYF. DNA of the CDR3: TGTGCCAGCAGCTTCGCCCGGACAGATACGCAGTATTTT. This chain links TRBV7-2 with TRBJ2-3; D not certain. The V gene's germline CDR1 is SGHTA and CDR2 FQGNSA. The V and J ends lost 3 bases and 3 bases respectively, with 7 bases between them. The CDR3 is made up of 13 amino acids.